This entry describes one TCR beta chain. V lost 0 bases to trimming and J lost 8 bases; unmatched junction nucleotides: 9. This CDR3 region has 16 residues. Looked up from germline, CDR1 is LNHNV and CDR2 is YYDKDF (reference sequence). In the original processing: It was from reference gene primer amplification that nucleated cell counts were estimated. TCRdb keeps only in-frame clones here, not all; method: immunoSEQ multiplex PCR. That table supplies the V and J calls and clone size; D and trimming were determined from the DNA. The data contain about 170,000 clones, around four fifths of them singletons. The data originate from a study of blood T cell repertoires in COVID-19. Overall study: Acute and convalescent COVID-19 specimens originated in the United States, Italy and Spain. T cells, B-cell-depleted T cells, or PBMCs supplied cDNA or gDNA.

The rearrangement joins TRBV15 to TRBJ1-5; 8 nucleotides agree with TRBD1. This TCR was recovered from a woman in her seventies who had recovered from COVID-19. Sequencing used peripheral blood. CDR3 sequence: CATSRDGTGGEEPQHF. In nucleotides, the CDR3 is TGTGCCACCAGCAGAGATGGAACAGGGGGAGAAGAGCCCCAGCATTTT.